This T cell receptor (beta chain) emerged from a study of cytomegalovirus exposure and HLA in healthy donors. Overall study results and limits: The investigators catalogued under 200 TCR beta chains as cytomegalovirus-associated.

CDR3 length equals 12 residues. Germline-derived CDR1 and CDR2 are SQVTM and ANQGSEA. The germline V and J ends were trimmed by 7 bases and 0 bases, with 9 bases remaining between them. The PCR ran on 60 Vbeta and 13 Jbeta primers. Using immunoSEQ multiplex PCR, the repertoire was profiled, and TCRdb retains in-frame clones only, with some absent. The sample comprises about 140,000 clones, around 86% of which are singletons, and 1.2% rests with the top ten. Remarks on this clone: Its antigen is unknown.

Material for sequencing was PBMCs. The clonotype was recovered from a female donor in good health and CMV-seronegative. The V gene is TRBV29-1, the J gene TRBJ1-1; D ambiguous. The CDR3: CSASPMNTEAFF. The CDR3 DNA is TGCAGCGCGAGTCCTATGAACACTGAAGCTTTCTTT. Looking up the rest from reference TRBV29-1 and TRBJ1-1 gives the full variable domain: SAVISQKPSRDICQRGTSLTIQCQVDSQVTMMFWYRQQPGQSLTLIATANQGSEATYESGFVIDKFPISRPNLTFSTLTVSNMSPEDSSIYLCSASPMNTEAFFGQGTRLTVV.